These 8 T cell receptor beta chains share one sample of origin, sequenced in a study of T cell changes during pregnancy in multiple sclerosis. Produced via immunoSEQ multiplex PCR; TCRdb's table is partial and in-frame only. The repertoire includes approximately 43,000 clones, 94% of them detected once, and roughly 8.7% sits in the top ten. The specimen was CD8+ T cells from peripheral blood mononuclear cells, collected in the third trimester of pregnancy. The receptors were sampled from a female donor with multiple sclerosis, enrolled in a pregnancy study.

This rearrangement joins TRBV9 to TRBJ1-4, with D maybe TRBD1 (5 bases). Germline V gene sequence: CDR1 SGDLS, CDR2 YYNGEE. The length of the CDR3 is 16 residues. V gave up 3 bases and J gave up 3 bases, with 15 bases separating them. In nucleotides, the CDR3 is TGTGCCAGCAGCGGCGCAACAGGAAGACCTAATGAAAAACTGTTTTTT. Its protein is CASSGATGRPNEKLFF.

The V gene is TRBV7-6, the J gene TRBJ2-7; no definite D call. Germline assignment: CDR1 SGHVS and CDR2 FNYEAQ. CDR3 length: 13 residues. V gave up 3 bases and J gave up 0 bases, with 6 bases separating them. This chain's CDR3 is CASSLSLSYEQYF. In DNA form, the CDR3 reads TGTGCCAGCAGCTTGAGCCTCTCCTACGAGCAGTACTTC.

This clone was seen only once. The chain is built from TRBV2 and TRBJ1-5, with 9 bases identical to TRBD1. Per the germline V gene, CDR1 is SNHLY and CDR2 is FYNNEI. This CDR3 comprises 14 residues. The J segment lost 6 bases and the V segment lost 4 bases, leaving 4 bases of the junction unmatched. CDR3 loop: CASSGQGVVQPQHF. CDR3 in DNA: TGTGCCAGCAGTGGACAGGGGGTAGTTCAGCCCCAGCATTTT.

The J gene is TRBJ2-7, the V gene TRBV11-2; 13 bases are a match to TRBD2. Germline V gene lookup returns CDR1 SGHAT and CDR2 FQNNGV. V trimming: 1 base; J trimming: 3 bases; junction bases outside the gene matches: 12. This CDR3 is built from 19 residues. The CDR3 sequence is CASSLVLLAGGPGFYEQYF. CDR3 in DNA: TGTGCCAGCAGCTTAGTCTTACTAGCGGGAGGGCCAGGTTTCTACGAGCAGTACTTC. Together with reference TRBV11-2 and TRBJ2-7, the CDR3 gives the full variable domain: EAGVAQSPRYKIIEKRQSVAFWCNPISGHATLYWYQQILGQGPKLLIQFQNNGVVDDSQLPKDRFSAERLKGVDSTLKIQPAKLEDSAVYLCASSLVLLAGGPGFYEQYFGPGTRLTVT.

The chain couples TRBV10-1 to TRBJ1-1; D is unclear. CDR1 and CDR2 from the germline V gene are WNHNN and SYGVQD (reference sequence). The CDR3 consists of 14 residues. V shed 2 bases and J shed 1 base, with 8 bases lying between them. The CDR3 loop is CASSERVGNTEAFF. The CDR3 coding sequence is TGCGCCAGCAGTGAGCGGGTCGGGAACACTGAAGCTTTCTTT.

The chain recombines TRBV5-4 with TRBJ1-2; tentatively, D is TRBD1 (6 bases). The germline V gene encodes CDR1 SGHNT and CDR2 YYREEE (reference sequence). The CDR3 spans 13 residues. Deletions cut 2 bases from V and 7 bases from J, with 12 bases between. The CDR3 region is CASSFSGALGYTF. The CDR3, as DNA: TGTGCCAGCAGCTTTTCAGGGGCACTTGGCTACACCTTC.

The rearrangement uses TRBV4-1 and TRBJ1-2; TRBD1 agrees at 10 bases. V shed 0 bases, J shed 4 bases, and the junction held 8 bases outside the gene matches. The germline gives CDR1 MGHRA, CDR2 YSYEKL. This CDR3 is 17 amino acids long. DNA of the CDR3: TGCGCCAGCAGCCAAGAGGAGACAGGGGGCAGAGGCTATGGCTACACCTTC. Translating it yields CASSQEETGGRGYGYTF.

This rearrangement joins TRBV19 to TRBJ2-3, with 7 bases fitting TRBD2. CDR1 is LNHDA, CDR2 SQIVND, per germline (reference sequence). Germline trimming cut 3 bases from V and 2 bases from J; bases unmatched to any gene: 5. The CDR3 totals 15 residues. The CDR3 reads CASSMRGSVTDTQYF. The CDR3 coding sequence is TGTGCCAGTAGTATGCGGGGGAGTGTCACAGATACGCAGTATTTT.